A selection of T cell receptor beta chains follows, all from one sample in a study of human T cells and chemical hapten exposure. TCRdb processed the RACE reads anew with MiXCR; each CDR3 protein has one entry. The sample gives some 57,000 distinct CDR3 sequences, 9.5% to 10% of which show up once; around 1.6% is in the top ten. The specimen comprised whole blood, sampled in connection with sensitization to the hapten diphenylcyclopropenone (DPC). All receptors derive from a woman aged 50 to 60 with alopecia areata. Some clones in this sample may be carry-over from other donors' samples. Each CDR3 is given with its conserved first and last residue. A D gene is named only where the DNA matches it firmly. Expanded clones get a size class; other rows say once, few or many, or leave the size out.

V gene: TRBV5-1; D gene: -; clone size: many; J gene: TRBJ1-1; CDR3 protein: CASSLVPGGGGTEAFF; CDR3 DNA: TGCGCCAGCAGCTTGGTGCCGGGGGGAGGTGGCACTGAAGCTTTCTTT
V gene: TRBV12-3/TRBV12-4; D gene: -; clone size: -; J gene: TRBJ2-5; CDR3 protein: CASSLNPAGQATQYF; CDR3 DNA: TGTGCCAGCAGTTTAAACCCAGCAGGTCAAGCGACCCAGTACTTC
V gene: TRBV4-1; D gene: -; clone size: few; J gene: TRBJ1-5; CDR3 protein: CASSQVLNQPQHF; CDR3 DNA: TGCGCCAGCAGCCAAGTTTTGAATCAGCCCCAGCATTTT
V gene: TRBV7-2; D gene: TRBD1; clone size: few; J gene: TRBJ2-5; CDR3 protein: CASSSGTGIETQYF; CDR3 DNA: TGTGCCAGCAGCTCCGGGACAGGGATAGAGACCCAGTACTTC
V gene: TRBV5-4; D gene: -; clone size: few; J gene: TRBJ2-7; CDR3 protein: CASSLGTDTYEQYF; CDR3 DNA: TGTGCCAGCAGCTTGGGGACAGACACCTACGAGCAGTACTTC
V gene: TRBV7-2; D gene: TRBD2; clone size: medium-sized; J gene: TRBJ2-7; CDR3 protein: CASSFGLAFYEQYF; CDR3 DNA: TGTGCCAGCAGCTTCGGACTAGCTTTCTACGAGCAGTACTTC
V gene: TRBV28; D gene: -; clone size: few; J gene: TRBJ2-7; CDR3 protein: CASSLFGRTYEQYF; CDR3 DNA: TGTGCCAGCAGTTTATTCGGAAGGACCTACGAGCAGTACTTC
V gene: TRBV7-2; D gene: -; clone size: few; J gene: TRBJ1-2; CDR3 protein: CASSLAPSTAGYTF; CDR3 DNA: TGTGCCAGCAGCTTAGCCCCCAGTACCGCTGGCTACACCTTC
V gene: TRBV3-1; D gene: -; clone size: -; J gene: TRBJ2-2; CDR3 protein: CASSRSPTPGGGELFF; CDR3 DNA: TGTGCCAGCAGCCGAAGCCCTACACCGGGTGGCGGGGAGCTGTTTTTT
V gene: TRBV5-1; D gene: -; clone size: many; J gene: TRBJ2-3; CDR3 protein: CASSLSQGPDTQYF; CDR3 DNA: TGCGCCAGCAGCCTTTCGCAGGGCCCAGATACGCAGTATTTT
V gene: TRBV12-3/TRBV12-4; D gene: TRBD2; clone size: -; J gene: TRBJ2-1; CDR3 protein: CASSQLAEWDNEQFF; CDR3 DNA: TGTGCCAGCAGTCAACTAGCGGAGTGGGACAATGAGCAGTTCTTC
V gene: TRBV5-1; D gene: -; clone size: few; J gene: TRBJ1-4; CDR3 protein: CASSLAGSSSGEKLFF; CDR3 DNA: TGCGCCAGCAGCTTGGCCGGTAGCTCGTCCGGCGAAAAACTGTTTTTT
V gene: TRBV20-1; D gene: -; clone size: many; J gene: TRBJ2-3; CDR3 protein: CSARDLQGTDTQYF; CDR3 DNA: TGCAGTGCTAGAGATTTGCAGGGGACAGATACGCAGTATTTT
V gene: TRBV5-6; D gene: TRBD1; clone size: many; J gene: TRBJ1-4; CDR3 protein: CASSTSGTVNEKLFF; CDR3 DNA: TGTGCCAGCAGCACCTCCGGGACAGTCAATGAAAAACTGTTTTTT
V gene: TRBV6-5; D gene: TRBD1; clone size: many; J gene: TRBJ2-7; CDR3 protein: CASSPGTGEAYEQYF; CDR3 DNA: TGTGCCAGCAGCCCCGGGACAGGGGAGGCCTACGAGCAGTACTTC
V gene: TRBV4-3; D gene: -; clone size: many; J gene: TRBJ1-1; CDR3 protein: CASSLSPDTEAFF; CDR3 DNA: TGCGCCAGCAGCCTCAGTCCTGACACTGAAGCTTTCTTT
V gene: TRBV18; D gene: -; clone size: -; J gene: TRBJ2-7; CDR3 protein: CASSPELGAEQYF; CDR3 DNA: TGTGCCAGCTCACCCGAATTAGGTGCCGAGCAGTACTTC
V gene: TRBV6-5; D gene: -; clone size: many; J gene: TRBJ2-1; CDR3 protein: CASSYSWGREWDNEQFF; CDR3 DNA: TGTGCCAGCAGTTACTCGTGGGGTAGGGAGTGGGACAATGAGCAGTTCTTC
V gene: TRBV6-6; D gene: -; clone size: many; J gene: TRBJ1-5; CDR3 protein: CASSSRGGSQPQHF; CDR3 DNA: TGTGCCAGCAGTTCGAGAGGGGGTAGTCAGCCCCAGCATTTT
V gene: TRBV4-2; D gene: TRBD1; clone size: -; J gene: TRBJ2-6; CDR3 protein: CASSPDRDSSGANVLTF; CDR3 DNA: TGTGCCAGCAGCCCCGACAGGGACAGCTCTGGGGCCAACGTCCTGACTTTC
V gene: TRBV12-3/TRBV12-4; D gene: -; clone size: few; J gene: TRBJ1-5; CDR3 protein: CASSSEGQPQHF; CDR3 DNA: TGTGCCAGCAGTTCAGAAGGGCAGCCCCAGCATTTT
V gene: TRBV6-1; D gene: TRBD1; clone size: few; J gene: TRBJ1-4; CDR3 protein: CASSGDRAFEKLFF; CDR3 DNA: TGTGCCAGCAGTGGGGACAGGGCATTCGAAAAACTGTTTTTT
V gene: TRBV4-1; D gene: TRBD1; clone size: many; J gene: TRBJ1-3; CDR3 protein: CASSYTGTGLSGNTIYF; CDR3 DNA: TGCGCCAGCAGCTATACCGGGACAGGGCTCTCTGGAAACACCATATATTTT
V gene: TRBV7-9; D gene: TRBD1; clone size: many; J gene: TRBJ1-4; CDR3 protein: CASSFGTGNEKLFF; CDR3 DNA: TGTGCCAGCAGCTTCGGGACAGGGAATGAAAAACTGTTTTTT
V gene: TRBV6-1; D gene: TRBD2; clone size: few; J gene: TRBJ2-3; CDR3 protein: CASSGLAGADWGTDTQYF; CDR3 DNA: TGTGCCAGCAGTGGACTAGCGGGGGCCGACTGGGGCACAGATACGCAGTATTTT
V gene: TRBV7-9; D gene: -; clone size: many; J gene: TRBJ2-3; CDR3 protein: CASSSRGGDTQYF; CDR3 DNA: TGTGCCAGCAGCTCCAGGGGAGGAGATACGCAGTATTTT